The 25 T cell receptor beta chains below were found in one sample sequenced in a study of PD-1 blockade in mismatch repair-deficient tumors. Clones were read by immunoSEQ multiplex PCR, and TCRdb kept only the in-frame ones, dropping some. The repertoire consists of 49,000 or so clones, with more than 65% occurring once and the leading ten covering 6.5% to 9%. The sequencing used peripheral blood, collected approximately 18 weeks after starting pembrolizumab. Receptor source: an adult with mismatch repair-deficient cancer.

The chain uses TRBV2 and TRBJ2-7, with TRBD2 identical over 7 bases. CDR3 length equals 13 residues. V shed 6 bases, J shed 7 bases, and the junction held 9 bases outside the gene matches. Germline V CDR1 and CDR2: SNHLY, FYNNEI. The CDR3 DNA sequence: TGTGCCAGCAGAGAGACCCGGGGAGGGGAGCAGTACTTC. Translating it yields CASRETRGGEQYF. Full variable domain (missing parts from reference TRBV2 and TRBJ2-7): EPEVTQTPSHQVTQMGQEVILRCVPISNHLYFYWYRQILGQKVEFLVSFYNNEISEKSEIFDDQFSVERPDGSNFTLKIRSTKLEDSAMYFCASRETRGGEQYFGPGTRLTVT.

Here the CDR3 reads CASSLGPGVYNEQFF. For the CDR3, the DNA is TGTGCCAGCAGCTTAGGTCCCGGGGTCTACAATGAGCAGTTCTTC. This chain uses TRBV11-3 with TRBJ2-1; a possible D gene is TRBD2 (5 bases). V shed 1 base and J shed 3 bases, with 10 bases lying between them. The CDR3 spans 15 residues. Germline V gives CDR1 SGHNT, CDR2 YENEEA.

V usage is TRBV30 and J usage is TRBJ2-1, with 11 nucleotides matching TRBD2. V was clipped by 0 bases and J by 7 bases; unmatched bases: 5. Per the germline V gene, CDR1 is GTSNPN and CDR2 is SVGIG (reference sequence). This CDR3 region has 15 residues. CDR3 loop: CAWSVLAGVSNEQFF. In nucleotides, the CDR3 is TGTGCCTGGAGTGTACTAGCGGGAGTGTCGAATGAGCAGTTCTTC.

This chain links TRBV5-1 with TRBJ1-2; 7 bases are a match to TRBD1. Germline V lookup: CDR1 SGHRS, CDR2 YFSETQ. The trim removed 2 bases at V and 8 bases at J, leaving 6 bases unmatched. This CDR3 spans 13 amino acids. The CDR3: CASSLQQGYGYTF. The CDR3 region has the DNA TGCGCCAGCAGCTTACAACAGGGGTACGGCTACACCTTC.

This sequence joins TRBV5-1 and TRBJ1-1; no reliable D call. Germline V gives CDR1 SGHRS, CDR2 YFSETQ. This CDR3 has 15 residues. Trimming left V 0 bases short and J 3 bases short, with 12 bases between. The CDR3 DNA sequence: TGCGCCAGCAGCTTGGATTCGGGGTACGACACTGAAGCTTTCTTT. It codes for CASSLDSGYDTEAFF.

The J gene is TRBJ1-3, the V gene TRBV19; TRBD1 matches 7 bases. The V segment lost 4 bases and the J segment 4 bases; nucleotides outside the gene matches: 7. Germline CDR1 and CDR2: LNHDA and SQIVND (reference sequence). The CDR3 runs to 15 residues. The DNA for the CDR3 is TGTGCCAGTAGTACCCAGACAGGGTCAGGAAACACCATATATTTT. Translated: CASSTQTGSGNTIYF.

The chain carries TRBV7-2 and TRBJ2-7; D possibly uses TRBD1 or TRBD2 (6 bases each). CDR1 and CDR2 (germline): SGHTA, FQGNSA. Trimming removed 3 bases at V and 4 bases at J, with 16 bases between. This CDR3 has 15 amino acids. The CDR3 sequence: CASSFQPGAKYEQYF. Written as DNA, the CDR3 is TGTGCCAGCAGCTTCCAACCGGGGGCGAAATACGAGCAGTACTTC.

This chain uses TRBV4-1 with TRBJ2-3, with a weak D call TRBD2 (5 bases). Germline lookup yields CDR1 MGHRA and CDR2 YSYEKL. The CDR3 contains 15 residues. Trimming took 0 bases from V and 2 from J, leaving 9 bases between them. The CDR3 here is CASSQDPGYTDTQYF. As DNA, the CDR3 is TGCGCCAGCAGCCAAGATCCGGGGTACACAGATACGCAGTATTTT.

This chain joins TRBV11-2 and TRBJ2-7; 11 bases align to TRBD1. The germline gives CDR1 SGHAT, CDR2 FQNNGV. Unmatched junction bases numbered 3, after V lost 4 bases and J lost 4 bases. CDR3 length equals 14 residues. The CDR3 DNA is TGTGCCAGCAGCTCCGGGACAGGGGGATACGAGCAGTACTTC. Protein product: CASSSGTGGYEQYF.

The V and J genes are TRBV29-1 and TRBJ2-2; D is perhaps TRBD1 (6 bases). CDR1 is SQVTM and CDR2 is ANQGSEA in the germline V gene. This CDR3 is built from 15 residues. V lost 6 bases and J lost 0, with 14 bases in between. The CDR3 is CSVPAGTPNTGELFF. In nucleotides, the CDR3 is TGCAGCGTACCCGCCGGGACACCGAACACCGGGGAGCTGTTTTTT.

The chain uses TRBV5-1 and TRBJ2-1, with 9 bases identical to TRBD2. This CDR3 has 15 residues. Trimming removed 0 bases from V and 7 bases from J; junction bases left unmatched: 5. CDR1 is SGHRS and CDR2 is YFSETQ in the germline V gene. The CDR3 DNA sequence: TGCGCCAGCAGCTTGGTGCCTAGCGGGGCGAATGAGCAGTTCTTC. Its protein product is CASSLVPSGANEQFF.

The V and J genes are TRBV21-1 and TRBJ2-5; the table assigns TRBD2, which was not confirmed against the DNA. TRBV21-1 is recorded as a pseudogene. This CDR3 spans 16 amino acids. CDR3 region: CASSEPTVRWRETQYF. The DNA of the CDR3 is TGTGCCAGCAGCGAACCCACGGTAAGGTGGCGGGAGACCCAGTACTTC.

Here the CDR3 reads CASSLVFGRPPYEQYF. In DNA form, the CDR3 reads TGTGCCAGCAGCTTAGTATTTGGACGCCCTCCCTACGAGCAGTACTTC. The chain recombines TRBV7-2 with TRBJ2-7; D is ambiguous. CDR1 is SGHTA and CDR2 is FQGNSA in the germline V gene. The CDR3 runs to 16 residues. Deletions cut 1 base from V and 2 bases from J, with 15 bases between.

By sample fraction, this clone is medium-sized (0.01 to 0.1%). The same CDR3 can be traced to other DNA sequences in this sample. The rearrangement joins TRBV27 to TRBJ2-2, with a tentative D call TRBD2 (6 bases). V gave up 0 bases and J gave up 5 bases, with 7 bases separating them. CDR1 is MNHEY and CDR2 is SMNVEV in the germline V gene (reference sequence). The CDR3 extends over 14 amino acids. CDR3 in DNA: TGTGCCAGCAGTTTATCCGGACTAACCGGGGAGCTGTTTTTT. Protein: CASSLSGLTGELFF.

This clone came up once. The CDR3 bases are TGTGCCAGCAGTAAACGGACAGGGGGCGCTTTGGACTATGGCTACACCTTC. Encoded protein: CASSKRTGGALDYGYTF. The V call is TRBV27, the J call TRBJ1-2; 11 bases are shared with TRBD1. Trimming at V came to 5 bases and at J to 3 bases, leaving 11 bases not matched to a gene. The CDR3 extends over 17 amino acids. Germline-derived CDR1 and CDR2 are MNHEY and SMNVEV (reference sequence).

The chain is built from TRBV7-2 and TRBJ2-7, with unresolved D. V was trimmed by 2 bases and J by 4 bases, leaving 12 bases between them. Germline CDR1 and CDR2: SGHTA and FQGNSA. This CDR3 is built from 14 residues. This CDR3 reads CASSLSSSGYEQYF. CDR3 DNA: TGTGCCAGCAGCTTAAGTTCTAGTGGGTACGAGCAGTACTTC.

V is TRBV19 and J is TRBJ1-2; D gene ambiguous. The CDR3 loop spans 12 amino acids. Looked up from germline, CDR1 is LNHDA and CDR2 is SQIVND (reference sequence). V was clipped by 4 bases and J by 0 bases, with 3 bases between them. The CDR3 sequence: CASSRANYGYTF. Written as DNA, the CDR3 is TGTGCCAGTAGTAGAGCTAACTATGGCTACACCTTC. Full variable domain (missing parts from reference TRBV19 and TRBJ1-2): DGGITQSPKYLFRKEGQNVTLSCEQNLNHDAMYWYRQDPGQGLRLIYYSQIVNDFQKGDIAEGYSVSREKKESFPLTVTSAQKNPTAFYLCASSRANYGYTFGSGTRLTVV.

This clone was recorded once. This chain joins TRBV19 and TRBJ2-2; D is possibly TRBD1 (8 bases). This CDR3 is built from 13 residues. V lost 9 bases, J lost 5 bases, and 13 bases lay in between. Germline assignment: CDR1 LNHDA and CDR2 SQIVND (reference sequence). The CDR3, as DNA: TGTGCCAGCGGACAGGGAGGGACCGGGGAGCTGTTTTTT. The encoded protein is CASGQGGTGELFF.

The CDR3 bases are TGTGCCAGCAGCCAGTGGGGGAGTAGCACAGATACGCAGTATTTT. Translating it yields CASSQWGSSTDTQYF. The genes are TRBV5-6 and TRBJ2-3; D possibly uses TRBD1 or TRBD2 (5 bases each). This CDR3 spans 15 amino acids. Germline CDR1 reads SGHDT; CDR2 reads YYEEEE. V was trimmed by 4 bases and J by 0 bases, leaving 12 bases between them.

This chain joins TRBV7-6 and TRBJ1-4; 7 nucleotides align to TRBD1. The V gene end was trimmed by 5 bases and the J gene end by 5 bases; junction bases not matched to a gene: 8. In germline, CDR1 is SGHVS, CDR2 FNYEAQ. The CDR3 sequence is 15 residues long. This chain's CDR3 is CASSRRDRFNEKLFF. CDR3 DNA sequence: TGTGCCAGCAGCAGGCGGGACAGATTCAATGAAAAACTGTTTTTT.

V is TRBV29-1 and J is TRBJ2-5; possible D gene TRBD2, 5 bases. The CDR3 is made up of 14 amino acids. From germline, CDR1 is SQVTM and CDR2 ANQGSEA. V lost 3 bases and J lost 2, with 13 bases in between. CDR3 in amino acids: CSVEVGRRQETQYF. CDR3 bases: TGCAGCGTTGAGGTGGGCCGGAGGCAAGAGACCCAGTACTTC.

The chain joins TRBV4-1 to TRBJ2-7; possibly TRBD2 for D (6 bases). Germline loops: CDR1 MGHRA, CDR2 YSYEKL. V dropped 1 base and J dropped 0 bases, with 10 bases sitting between them. The CDR3 consists of 15 residues. The CDR3, as DNA: TGCGCCAGCAGCCAAGTCCGGGGGTACTCCTACGAGCAGTACTTC. Translation: CASSQVRGYSYEQYF.

This clone has just one count. The chain combines TRBV18 with TRBJ1-2; 7 bases agree with TRBD1. This CDR3 region has 16 residues. The germline V gene has CDR1 KGHSH and CDR2 LQKENI. Trimming cost V 3 bases and J 0 bases; bases outside gene matches: 7. The CDR3 DNA reads TGTGCCAGCTCACCTATACAGGGGCAAGCTAACTATGGCTACACCTTC. This translates into CASSPIQGQANYGYTF.

The V and J genes are TRBV4-3 and TRBJ1-1; a possible D gene is TRBD1 (5 bases). V lost 0 bases to trimming and J lost 5 bases, with 16 bases between them. The CDR3 has 16 residues. The germline V gene has CDR1 LGHNA and CDR2 YSLEER. In nucleotides, the CDR3 is TGCGCCAGCAGCCAAGATAGGAGGGGATTGTATACTGAAGCTTTCTTT. This encodes CASSQDRRGLYTEAFF.

The J gene is TRBJ1-1, the V gene TRBV6-5; 7 bases match TRBD1. This CDR3 has 14 residues. Trimming took 2 bases from V and 11 from J; bases not matched to a gene: 11. Germline CDR1 MNHEY, CDR2 SVGAGI. CDR3 region: CASSYRRNTGAAFF. The CDR3 nucleotides read TGTGCCAGCAGTTACCGGCGTAACACAGGGGCGGCTTTCTTT.